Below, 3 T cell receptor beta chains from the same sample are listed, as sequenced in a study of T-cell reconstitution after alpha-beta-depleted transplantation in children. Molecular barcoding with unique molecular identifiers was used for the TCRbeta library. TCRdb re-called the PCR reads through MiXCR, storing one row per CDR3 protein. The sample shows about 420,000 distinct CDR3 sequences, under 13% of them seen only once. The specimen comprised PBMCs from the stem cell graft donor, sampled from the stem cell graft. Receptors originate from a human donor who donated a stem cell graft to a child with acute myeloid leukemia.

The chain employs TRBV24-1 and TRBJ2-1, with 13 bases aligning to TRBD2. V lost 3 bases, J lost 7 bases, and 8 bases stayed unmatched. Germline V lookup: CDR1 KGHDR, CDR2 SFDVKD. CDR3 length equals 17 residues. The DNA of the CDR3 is TGTGCCACCAGTGATGCCGGGACTAGCGGGAAACTGAATGAGCAGTTCTTC. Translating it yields CATSDAGTSGKLNEQFF.

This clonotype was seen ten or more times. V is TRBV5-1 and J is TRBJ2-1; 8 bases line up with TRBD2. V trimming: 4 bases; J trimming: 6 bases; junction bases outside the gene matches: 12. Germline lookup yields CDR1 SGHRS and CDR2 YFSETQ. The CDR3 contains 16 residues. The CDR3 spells CASSLQGSGGVNEQFF. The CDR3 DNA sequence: TGCGCCAGCAGCCTCCAGGGGTCGGGGGGGGTCAATGAGCAGTTCTTC.

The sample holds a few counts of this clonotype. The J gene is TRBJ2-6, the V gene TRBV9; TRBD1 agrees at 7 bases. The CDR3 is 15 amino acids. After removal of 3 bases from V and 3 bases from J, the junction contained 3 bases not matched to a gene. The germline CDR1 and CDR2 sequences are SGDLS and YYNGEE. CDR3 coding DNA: TGTGCCAGCAGCGCCAGGGGGTATGGGGCCAACGTCCTGACTTTC. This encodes CASSARGYGANVLTF.